A selection of T cell receptor beta chains follows, all from one sample in a study of human T cells and chemical hapten exposure. From the RACE reads, TCRdb called clonotypes with MiXCR, one entry per CDR3 protein. In the table there are more than 150,000 distinct CDR3 sequences, 14% of which are singletons. Sequenced material: whole blood, taken in connection with sensitization to the hapten diphenylcyclopropenone (DPC). Receptor source: a woman between 25 and 40 years old with alopecia areata. Some clones in this sample may be carry-over from other donors' samples. Each CDR3 is given with its conserved first and last residue. D genes are given only for firm matches. Clone size is stated in some rows and not others, as once, few, many or a class when expanded.

CDR3nt | CDR3aa | j_gene | len | v_gene | d_gene | abundance
TGTGCCAGCAGTTTCGGGACAGTCTACGAGCAGTACTTC | CASSFGTVYEQYF | TRBJ2-7 | 13 | TRBV12-3/TRBV12-4 | TRBD1 | few
TGTGCCAGCTCACCGACTGGGAAGGTGGCTCAGTACTTC | CASSPTGKVAQYF | TRBJ2-4 | 13 | TRBV18 | . | .
TGTGCCTGGAGTGTAGACTACCAATCATCACCCCTCCACTTT | CAWSVDYQSSPLHF | TRBJ1-6 | 14 | TRBV30 | . | many
TGTGCCAGCAGCTTATTAGGAAGGGTCTCCTACAATGAGCAGTTCTTC | CASSLLGRVSYNEQFF | TRBJ2-1 | 16 | TRBV7-8 | . | .
TGTGCCAGCAGCCCCCAACAGGGGTTTGATGAAAAACTGTTTTTT | CASSPQQGFDEKLFF | TRBJ1-4 | 15 | TRBV7-2 | TRBD1 | .
TGCAGCGTTGAACTGACAGGGGACACTGAAGCTTTCTTT | CSVELTGDTEAFF | TRBJ1-1 | 13 | TRBV29-1 | TRBD1 | .
TGCAGCGGCGGATTGGACCAGCAAGAGACCCAGTACTTC | CSGGLDQQETQYF | TRBJ2-5 | 13 | TRBV29-1 | . | .
TGTGCCAGCAGCTTGGAGGGGGCCTATGGCTACACCTTC | CASSLEGAYGYTF | TRBJ1-2 | 13 | TRBV5-5 | TRBD1 | few
TGTGCCCCCCAGTGGGTACGGGCTAATCAGCCCCAGCATTTT | CAPQWVRANQPQHF | TRBJ1-5 | 14 | TRBV6-4 | . | few
TGTGCCAGCAGTGTCGGGGACGGACGCTATGGCTACACCTTC | CASSVGDGRYGYTF | TRBJ1-2 | 14 | TRBV27 | . | few
TGTGCCAGCAGAACCCGGACAGGGGCGGGTGGCTACACCTTC | CASRTRTGAGGYTF | TRBJ1-2 | 14 | TRBV28 | TRBD1 | few
TGTGCCAGCAGTCCGGGACTAGCGGGATGGACGAACACCGGGGAGCTGTTTTTT | CASSPGLAGWTNTGELFF | TRBJ2-2 | 18 | TRBV6-2/TRBV6-3 | TRBD2 | many
TGTGCCAGCAGCCAAGTCTGGGGGCCGGTCTTGAACACCGGGGAGCTGTTTTTT | CASSQVWGPVLNTGELFF | TRBJ2-2 | 18 | TRBV14 | . | .
TGTGCCAGCACCACCAGTCGAGGCAATGAGCAGTTCTTC | CASTTSRGNEQFF | TRBJ2-1 | 13 | TRBV11-1 | . | many
TGTGCCAGCTCACTGCGCGGGGCCAATGAAAAACTGTTTTTT | CASSLRGANEKLFF | TRBJ1-4 | 14 | TRBV18 | . | .
TGTGCCAGCAGCTTAAATCCAGGGCCCACCGGGGAGCTGTTTTTT | CASSLNPGPTGELFF | TRBJ2-2 | 15 | TRBV11-2 | . | once
TGCAGTGCTATCCGACAGGGCCTCTATGGCTACACCTTC | CSAIRQGLYGYTF | TRBJ1-2 | 13 | TRBV20-1 | TRBD1 | .
TGTGCCAGCAGCCAAGCGGGAGTCCTTGGAGATACGCAGTATTTT | CASSQAGVLGDTQYF | TRBJ2-3 | 15 | TRBV12-3/TRBV12-4 | TRBD2 | few
TGCGCCAGCAGCCAAGAACGGACTAGCGGGAGGGCCACGCAGTATTTT | CASSQERTSGRATQYF | TRBJ2-3 | 16 | TRBV4-1 | TRBD2 | few
TGTGCCTGGAAGCACTCTGGAAACACCATATATTTT | CAWKHSGNTIYF | TRBJ1-3 | 12 | TRBV30 | . | .
TGTGCCAGCTGGACTAGCGGGGGTGTGGATACGCAGTATTTT | CASWTSGGVDTQYF | TRBJ2-3 | 14 | TRBV28 | TRBD2 | .
TGTGCCAGCGCGACTTTCAGGGGAGGGGAAAAACTGTTTTTT | CASATFRGGEKLFF | TRBJ1-4 | 14 | TRBV7-9 | . | .